The present entry profiles one T cell receptor (beta chain) with its context. Its cognate antigen is unknown. This entry belongs to a study of CD8 T cells in ankylosing spondylitis. Whole-study findings and limits: The authors reported significant enrichment of disease-linked clones in matched ankylosing spondylitis synovial fluid.

One entry per CDR3 protein results from TCRdb running MiXCR on the 5' RACE reads. The table lists about 240,000 distinct CDR3 sequences, around 10% of them singletons. The germline V gene encodes CDR1 DFQATT and CDR2 SNEGSKA (reference sequence). The CDR3 runs to 16 residues. With V trimmed by 0 bases and J by 6 bases, 10 bases remained unmatched. The J gene is TRBJ2-7, the V gene TRBV20-1, with 11 nucleotides matching TRBD2. The sample comprised blood, either unsorted or a sorted T cell fraction (not recorded which). The receptor was isolated from a male donor with ankylosing spondylitis or in good health (not recorded which). The CDR3 DNA reads TGCAGTGCTAGAGATCCCCTAGCGGGAGGAAGCGCCGAGCAGTACTTC. It encodes CSARDPLAGGSAEQYF.